A single T cell receptor (beta chain) is shown here with its context. What this receptor recognizes is not known. Base qualities are missing; no much larger clone stands one base away. This sample was included in a study of technical replicates of blood from a few donors (dated by TCRdb to between 2016 and 2019). V has 8 bases trimmed and J has 4 bases trimmed; junction bases matching no gene number 6. From the germline V gene (reference sequence), CDR1 is MNHEY and CDR2 is SMNVEV. CDR3 length: 13 amino acids, cysteine to phenylalanine. Here the CDR3 DNA is all that survives: 39 bases in frame from base 1. To prepare the library, the immunoSEQ multiplex PCR assay was applied. The table comes from immuneACCESS by way of TCRdb, which keeps in-frame sequences with V and J called. Part of the clones is missing from these tables; in studies checked, under half for an unresolved V gene and the rest for unknown reasons. This sample gives approximately 82,000 clones in total; approximately 91% of them show up just once. Clones ranked in the top ten supply about 0.4% of the sample.

The receptor was isolated from a human donor in good health. Some clones in this sample may be carry-over from other donors' samples. The sequence is built from TRBV27 and TRBJ2-7; the central 9 bases match TRBD2. Material for sequencing was T cells isolated from PBMCs. The CDR3 protein sequence reads: CASSETSGYEQYF. The nucleotide sequence is TGTGCCAGCTCCGAAACTAGCGGGTACGAGCAGTACTTC.